This TCR beta chain was found in a study of T cell repertoires in cytomegalovirus infection. Study information: Through public TCR beta signatures, both CMV infection and matching HLA type were indicated. General study points: Clonotype analysis showed dominance of the ex vivo response by HLA-C-restricted CMV-specific TCR beta clonotypes. Cumulative frequency of public TCR beta families picked out carriers of CMV plus the relevant HLA.

In the case of this clonotype: Antigen: not known. The conserved closing phenylalanine or tryptophan is absent in this CDR3, likely reflecting a read error.

From germline, CDR1 is SGHTA and CDR2 FQGNSA. This CDR3 has 12 amino acids. TCRdb called the reads again in MiXCR, with one record for every CDR3 protein. The sample lists roughly 720,000 distinct CDR3 sequences; roughly a third were seen once. The chain recombines TRBV7-2 with TRBJ2-1; D possibly corresponds to TRBD2 (6 bases). This TCR derives from a human donor in good health (CMV status not recorded). Some clones in this sample may be carry-over from other donors' samples. The sequencing input was PBMCs. The CDR3 sequence is CDSSWDSTEQFV. For the CDR3, the DNA is TGTGACAGCAGCTGGGACTCCACAGAGCAGTTCGTC.